This T cell receptor (beta chain) was identified in a study of CD8 T cells in ankylosing spondylitis. General study results and limits: The authors found the disease-linked clones to be CD8+ and relatively rare in peripheral blood. From matched ankylosing spondylitis synovial fluid, disease-linked clones were reportedly recovered at significantly enriched levels. A TCR beta motif of eight highly homologous variants appeared characteristic of ankylosing spondylitis blood.

This clonotype was detected only a few times. Its cognate antigen is unknown. A single record per CDR3 protein comes from TCRdb applying MiXCR to the 5' RACE reads. This sample carries 350,000 to 550,000 distinct CDR3 sequences, about 24% of them seen once, and the ten largest clones take over 0.8%. The source material was blood, either unsorted or a sorted T cell fraction (not recorded which). The clonotype was recovered from a male donor with ankylosing spondylitis.

CDR3 protein: CASTPTGGTDTQYF. DNA of the CDR3: TGTGCCAGCACCCCGACAGGGGGGACAGATACGCAGTATTTT. The rearrangement uses TRBV6-1 and TRBJ2-3, with TRBD1 identical over 9 bases. Trimming took 7 bases from V and 3 from J; bases not matched to a gene: 5. The germline gives CDR1 MNHNS, CDR2 SASEGT. The CDR3 extends over 14 amino acids.